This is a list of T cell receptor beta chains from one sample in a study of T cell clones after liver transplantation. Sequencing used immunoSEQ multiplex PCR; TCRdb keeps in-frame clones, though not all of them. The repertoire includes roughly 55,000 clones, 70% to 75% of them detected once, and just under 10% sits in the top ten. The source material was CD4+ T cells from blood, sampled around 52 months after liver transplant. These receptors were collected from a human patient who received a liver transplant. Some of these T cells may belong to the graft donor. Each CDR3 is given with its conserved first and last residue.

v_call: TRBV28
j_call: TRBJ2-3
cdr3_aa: CASSRLTYSRRQRTDTQYF

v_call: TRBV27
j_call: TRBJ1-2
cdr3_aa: CASSLSGANYGYTF

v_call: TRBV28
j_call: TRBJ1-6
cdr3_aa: CASREGNSPLHF

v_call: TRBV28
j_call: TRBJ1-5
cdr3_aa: CASRSNTGAQPQHF

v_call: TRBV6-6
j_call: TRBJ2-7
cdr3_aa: CASRTENYEQYF

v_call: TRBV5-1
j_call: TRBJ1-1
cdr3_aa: CASSSIGVGTEAFF

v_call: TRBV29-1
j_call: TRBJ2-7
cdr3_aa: CSVISGVLYEQYF

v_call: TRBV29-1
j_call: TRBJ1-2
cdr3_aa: CSVPRNSRVGYTF

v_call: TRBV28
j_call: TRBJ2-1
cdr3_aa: CASSLGQGGSNEQFF

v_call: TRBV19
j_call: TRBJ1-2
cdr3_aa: CASSIQGEYYGYTF

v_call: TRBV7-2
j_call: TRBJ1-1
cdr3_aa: CASSLGAMNTEAFF

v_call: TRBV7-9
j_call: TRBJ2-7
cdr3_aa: CASSLAWGTSEQYF

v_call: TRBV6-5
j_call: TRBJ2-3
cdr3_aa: CASRKDPSTDTQYF

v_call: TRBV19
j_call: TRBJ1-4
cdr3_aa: CASSMRGRGPNEKLFF